Each of the 9 T cell receptor beta chains below was sequenced from the same sample in a study of neurological immune-mediated disorders. TCRdb re-called the 5' RACE reads through MiXCR, storing one row per CDR3 protein. The sample includes fewer than 65,000 distinct CDR3 sequences, around 4.4% seen only once; the top ten take 2.9%. Sequences were obtained from PBMCs. These receptors were obtained from a man aged 45-65 years with multiple sclerosis.

This clonotype was picked up many times. The V gene is TRBV5-5, the J gene TRBJ1-5; D remains unclear. The CDR3 runs 13 residues. In germline, CDR1 is SGHKS, CDR2 YYEKEE (reference sequence). Trimming took 2 bases from V and 4 from J, leaving 7 bases between them. The CDR3 is CASSFLGNQPQHF. The CDR3 DNA reads as TGTGCCAGCAGCTTCTTAGGGAATCAGCCCCAGCATTTT.

This clonotype was detected many times. The V and J genes are TRBV5-1 and TRBJ2-1; TRBD2 matches at 7 bases. CDR1 SGHRS and CDR2 YFSETQ come from the germline V gene. Unmatched junction bases numbered 10, after V lost 4 bases and J lost 0 bases. This CDR3 has 17 amino acids. In DNA, the CDR3 is TGCGCCAGCAGCGGAACCCTAGCGGTCCTCTCCTACAATGAGCAGTTCTTC. Translated, it gives CASSGTLAVLSYNEQFF.

This clonotype was recorded many times. The chain joins TRBV15 to TRBJ1-6; D unclear. The germline gives CDR1 LNHNV, CDR2 YYDKDF (reference sequence). Trimming cost V 7 bases and J 6 bases, with 10 bases left between them. This CDR3 comprises 13 residues. CDR3: CATTVTINSPLHF. CDR3 sequence (DNA): TGTGCCACCACCGTGACAATTAATTCACCCCTCCACTTT.

This clonotype was observed a handful of times. V is TRBV18 and J is TRBJ1-1; D is undetermined. Deletions cut 2 bases from V and 0 bases from J, with 4 bases between. This CDR3 contains 13 residues. Germline V gene lookup returns CDR1 KGHSH and CDR2 LQKENI. The CDR3 is CASSPTVNTEAFF. The CDR3 DNA is TGTGCCAGCTCACCAACGGTGAACACTGAAGCTTTCTTT.

This clonotype has only a few counts. The V and J genes are TRBV27 and TRBJ1-2; D remains unclear. This CDR3 is 13 amino acids long. The germline V gene has CDR1 MNHEY and CDR2 SMNVEV (reference sequence). Trimming cost V 4 bases and J 0 bases, with 6 bases left between them. The CDR3 region has the DNA TGTGCCAGCAGTTACCAAGCTAACTATGGCTACACCTTC. Protein: CASSYQANYGYTF.

CDR3 bases: TGCAGTGCTAGAGATCAGGACAGTCCCTACGAGCAGTACTTC. This translates into CSARDQDSPYEQYF. V is TRBV20-1 and J is TRBJ2-7; weak D call: TRBD1 (6 bases). The V and J ends lost 0 bases and 2 bases respectively, with 11 bases between them. Germline values: CDR1 DFQATT, CDR2 SNEGSKA (reference sequence). The CDR3 is 14 residues long.

This clonotype was recorded at least ten times. This CDR3 reads CASSLRDNYEQYF. The CDR3 DNA follows: TGTGCCAGCAGCTTGCGGGACAACTACGAGCAGTACTTC. This chain links TRBV5-6 with TRBJ2-7; the D gene is possibly TRBD1 (6 bases). Germline CDR1 reads SGHDT; CDR2 reads YYEEEE. The CDR3 spans 13 residues. The V end was cut by 1 base, the J end by 3 bases, with 8 bases between.

This clonotype has a count of ten or more. The V and J genes are TRBV4-1 and TRBJ2-5; D is uncertain. The CDR3 has 15 residues. The germline V and J ends were trimmed by 4 bases and 2 bases, with 14 bases remaining between them. Germline CDR1 and CDR2: MGHRA and YSYEKL. The CDR3 here is CASSPLEARQETQYF. The CDR3 region has the DNA TGCGCCAGCAGCCCCCTAGAGGCTCGGCAAGAGACCCAGTACTTC.

To note about this clonotype: This may be a read error: a much more frequent sequence differs by one nucleotide. V and J are TRBV2 and TRBJ2-2, with 8 positions matching TRBD2. From germline, CDR1 is SNHLY and CDR2 FYNNEI. The CDR3 sequence is 13 residues long. CDR3 in DNA: TGTGCCAGCAGTGAGCGGGGGGCCGGGGATCTGTTTTTT. Encoded protein: CASSERGAGDLFF.